This is a list of T cell receptor beta chains from one sample in a study of identical twins. TCRdb itself ran the 5' RACE reads through MiXCR, one entry per CDR3 protein. The sample shows hundreds of thousands of distinct CDR3 sequences, around a tenth of them seen only once. Sequenced: memory (CD45RO+) T cells sorted from blood. The receptor source for this set is a young woman in good health. Each CDR3 is given with its conserved first and last residue. Not every row has a clone size; where given, it reads once, few, many or a size class.

V gene,clone size,CDR3 protein
TRBV27,few,CASRTLQGADYGYTF
TRBV5-1,NA,CASSLETGATQYF
TRBV4-2,NA,CASSQAGTSGGPQETQYF
TRBV7-9,NA,CASSLRDSEETQYF
TRBV7-3,NA,CASSLGILDNSPLHF
TRBV20-1,NA,CSARGQGQMPRDTQYF
TRBV29-1,few,CSVEGVGGQAFF
TRBV7-6,NA,CASSSVRGEQYF
TRBV6-5,NA,CASSDSWWSSHNEQFF
TRBV12-3/TRBV12-4,few,CASSSPGKGAVGYTF
TRBV12-3/TRBV12-4,few,CASSLQFGPQYF
TRBV5-1,NA,CASSFPPDGASTDTQYF
TRBV20-1,many,CSAPSRFLTEAFF
TRBV5-1,NA,CASSTVSRGEQYF
TRBV15,few,CATSRGASGINSIPYEQYF
TRBV7-2,few,CASSFRRVSSYNEQFF
TRBV20-1,NA,CSAQKTYEQYF
TRBV11-3,NA,CASIPGFSGTDTQYF
TRBV20-1,many,CSASPLGLAGPYNEQFF
TRBV7-2,NA,CASRLPGTSGSHEQFF
TRBV19,once,CASSRGDVRETQYF
TRBV2,few,CASSESGNEAFF
TRBV15,few,CATRAGQNYEQYF
TRBV5-1,NA,CASSLAASGVLNEQYF
TRBV2,few,CASSGTGGYSYEQYF
TRBV12-3/TRBV12-4,few,CASRGDIPTGELFF
TRBV5-1,NA,CASSLGLGSAGAKNIQYF
TRBV2,many,CASVPGTSIADTQYF
TRBV20-1,NA,CSARKDGSNQPQHF
TRBV4-2,NA,CASSPGTGVLGLAGSSYNEQFF
TRBV7-6,NA,CASSLSVRQETQYF
TRBV7-2,NA,CASSSYALASLSGEQYF
TRBV2,NA,CASSGGADPKNIQYF
TRBV20-1,many,CSAVRLANEQFF
TRBV6-1,few,CASRVGDRAAGELFF
TRBV9,few,CASSVENSERDFRETQYF
TRBV10-2,few,CASSALGRDPGYTF
TRBV4-3,many,CASSQDSGPVTEAFF
TRBV12-3/TRBV12-4,few,CALAGSSGRNEQFF
TRBV6-1,NA,CASSEWSSSPQETQYF
TRBV27,few,CASIQAGQGATEAFF
TRBV7-2,few,CASSLMRGAETQYF
TRBV30,NA,CALGQAGANVLTF
TRBV24-1,many,CATSDRGSTGDTQYF
TRBV7-2,many,CASSAGGVGTDTQYF
TRBV20-1,NA,CSATGQLYEQYF
TRBV15,few,CATSRQQGSSYEQYF
TRBV20-1,few,CSAHILAGVAYVENIQYF
TRBV4-1,few,CASSPTGTSVDTQYF
TRBV30,NA,CAYRLGLYNEQFF
TRBV20-1,NA,CSASGTSGRTDTQYF
TRBV2,few,CASGGGGQGAYNEQFF
TRBV6-2/TRBV6-3,NA,CASREPSGTRIEQYF
TRBV15,many,CATSRDLGEQETQYF
TRBV12-3/TRBV12-4,few,CASTKYLNQPQHF
TRBV12-3/TRBV12-4,few,CASSLPWGAYNEQFF
TRBV27,few,CASRRYGTNYGYTF
TRBV12-3/TRBV12-4,few,CASSSRGPWRGYTF